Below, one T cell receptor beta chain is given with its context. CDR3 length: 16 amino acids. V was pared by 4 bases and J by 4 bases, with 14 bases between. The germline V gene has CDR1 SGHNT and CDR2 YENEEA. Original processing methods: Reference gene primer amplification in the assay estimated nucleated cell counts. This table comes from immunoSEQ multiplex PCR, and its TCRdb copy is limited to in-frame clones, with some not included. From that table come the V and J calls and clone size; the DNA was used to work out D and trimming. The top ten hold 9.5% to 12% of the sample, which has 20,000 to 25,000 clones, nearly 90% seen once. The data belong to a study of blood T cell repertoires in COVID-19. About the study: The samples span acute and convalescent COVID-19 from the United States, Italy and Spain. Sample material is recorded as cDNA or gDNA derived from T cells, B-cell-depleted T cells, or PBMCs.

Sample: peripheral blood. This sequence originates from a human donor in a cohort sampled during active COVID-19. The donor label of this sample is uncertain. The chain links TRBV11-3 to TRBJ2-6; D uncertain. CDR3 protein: CASSSRLSSGANVLTF. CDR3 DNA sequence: TGTGCCAGCAGCTCACGACTGAGCTCCGGGGCCAACGTCCTGACTTTC.